These 26 T cell receptor beta chains were sequenced from one sample in a study of tumor and adjacent non-tumor tissue in lung cancer. A modified ARM-PCR protocol with three rounds of nested PCR amplified TCRbeta. TCRdb itself ran the multiplex PCR reads through MiXCR, one entry per CDR3 protein. This sample carries roughly 90,000 distinct CDR3 sequences, more than 75% of them seen once, and the ten largest clones take 21%. RNA was extracted from bulk tissue without any cell sorting. Distant lung tissue was collected more than 3 cm away from the tumor edge. Sequencing was carried out using distant non-tumor lung tissue. These receptors were taken from a woman aged 45-65 years with non-small cell lung cancer.

Remarks on this clonotype: Germline is not matched at one junction end, which may reflect a read error. The chain employs TRBV29-1 and TRBJ2-1, with 8 bases identical to TRBD1. This CDR3 contains 15 residues. The germline V gene has CDR1 SQVTM and CDR2 ANQGSEA. In nucleotides, the CDR3 is TGCAGTGTTGGTTTACTCGGACAGGGTCGGAATGAGCAGTTCTTC. Its translation is CSVGLLGQGRNEQFF.

Points on this clonotype: A much larger clone differs by one base, so this may be a read error. The rearrangement joins TRBV30 to TRBJ2-2, with D unclear. Germline CDR1 is GTSNPN and CDR2 is SVGIG (reference sequence). V was shortened by 0 bases and J by 7 bases, with 0 bases between the two germline ends. There are 10 residues in the CDR3. The CDR3 is CAWSVGELFF. The CDR3 DNA is TGTGCCTGGAGTGTCGGGGAGCTGTTTTTT.

This clonotype has ten or more counts. One end of the junction is discordant with germline, which a read error may explain. J is TRBJ2-2 and V is TRBV5-1; D is possibly TRBD2 (5 bases). This CDR3 region has 12 residues. Germline CDR1 SGHRS, CDR2 YFSETQ. The DNA of the CDR3 is TGCGCCAGCAGCTCGGAGGTCGGGGAGCTGGTTTTT. Residues: CASSSEVGELVF.

Notes on this clonotype: The conserved final phenylalanine or tryptophan is absent from the CDR3, which likely points to a read error. The J gene is TRBJ2-7, the V gene TRBV11-2; D perhaps matches TRBD1 (5 bases). The CDR3 is made up of 13 amino acids. Germline CDR1 reads SGHAT; CDR2 reads FQNNGV. This CDR3 reads CASSLETGADQYL. The CDR3 DNA sequence: TGTGCCAGTAGCTTGGAAACAGGAGCCGATCAGTACCTC.

A word on this clonotype: One end of the junction varies from germline; a read error may be responsible. The V and J genes are TRBV6-1 and TRBJ2-1; D call uncertain. The CDR3 has 13 amino acids. From germline, CDR1 is MNHNS and CDR2 SASEGT. This CDR3 reads CASRLPSYNEQIF. CDR3 DNA: TGCGCCAGCCGACTGCCCTCCTACAATGAGCAGATCTTC.

With respect to this clonotype: The CDR3 carries no conserved terminal phenylalanine or tryptophan, so it likely arises from a read error. It is unclear where the CDR3 begins or ends on the DNA, so no DNA is shown, and the CDR3 is as TCRdb lists it. The chain employs TRBV12-3 or TRBV12-4 and TRBJ2-4; TRBD1, the table's D call, lacks a check against the DNA. The CDR3 extends over 15 residues, inclusive of both ends. CDR3 in amino acids: CASSLGAVDGAPIHL.

This clonotype was detected once. The chain uses TRBV28 and TRBJ2-7, with D tentatively TRBD1 (6 bases). The length of the CDR3 is 14 residues. Deletions cut 3 bases from V and 5 bases from J, with 14 bases between. CDR1 is MDHEN and CDR2 is SYDVKM in the germline V gene. CDR3 amino acids: CASSFPGQCHEQYF. The CDR3 coding sequence is TGTGCCAGCAGTTTCCCCGGACAGTGCCACGAGCAGTACTTC.

Turning to this clonotype: Its ends do not fully match the called genes, so a read error is possible. The chain is built from TRBV6-1 and TRBJ1-6; D remains ambiguous. The germline V gene encodes CDR1 MNHNS and CDR2 SASEGT. The CDR3 covers 14 residues. CDR3 coding DNA: TGTGTCAGCAGTGAAGAACTGGAAAATTCACCCCTCCACTTT. Translated, it gives CVSSEELENSPLHF.

This clonotype has a count of ten or more. For the CDR3, the DNA is TGCGCCACCCTCCCTCAAATGGGTACGCAGTATTTT. It yields the protein CATLPQMGTQYF. This sequence joins TRBV5-1 and TRBJ2-3; the D is unclear. Trimming pared 9 bases from V and 8 bases from J, leaving 16 bases between. The germline gives CDR1 SGHRS, CDR2 YFSETQ. The CDR3 loop spans 12 amino acids. Combining the CDR3 with reference TRBV5-1 and TRBJ2-3 gives the whole variable domain KAGVTQTPRYLIKTRGQQVTLSCSPISGHRSVSWYQQTPGQGLQFLFEYFSETQRNKGNFPGRFSGRQFSNSRSEMNVSTLELGDSALYLCATLPQMGTQYFGPGTRLTVL.

Notes on this clonotype: This may stem from a read error, because a much larger clone lies one nucleotide away. The genes are TRBV5-1 and TRBJ1-2; D unclear. In germline, CDR1 is SGHRS, CDR2 YFSETQ. This CDR3 is 13 amino acids long. V lost 4 bases, J lost 7 bases, and 14 bases lay in between. The CDR3 nucleotides are TGCGCCAGCAGCCCGGATGATACCGCTGGCTACACCTTC. Its protein is CASSPDDTAGYTF.

The chain employs TRBV5-1 and TRBJ2-7; D may be TRBD2 (5 bases). V gave up 4 bases and J gave up 4 bases, with 15 bases separating them. This CDR3 contains 14 residues. Per germline, CDR1 SGHRS and CDR2 YFSETQ. This chain's CDR3 is CASSTVGLDYEQYF. CDR3 sequence (DNA): TGCGCCAGCAGCACTGTCGGACTGGATTACGAGCAGTACTTC.

A few counts support this clonotype. A much bigger clone sits one base away, suggesting this may be a read error. The V gene is TRBV4-1, the J gene TRBJ1-3; maybe TRBD1 (5 bases). Germline loops: CDR1 MGHRA, CDR2 YSYEKL. The CDR3 loop spans 17 amino acids. CDR3 residues: CASRQAGGYGAGNTIYF. For the CDR3, the DNA is TGCGCCAGCAGACAAGCGGGGGGTTACGGGGCTGGAAACACCATATATTTT.

Concerning this clonotype itself: Just one base apart from a much larger clone, this may be a read error. The rearrangement links TRBV7-9 to TRBJ2-7; no reliable D call. The germline gives CDR1 SEHNR, CDR2 FQNEAQ (reference sequence). The CDR3 consists of 13 residues. Trimming took off 6 bases at V and 3 bases at J, with 12 bases between the two ends. The CDR3 DNA reads as TGTGCCAGCAGATCCAACTGGGACTACGAGCAGTACTTC. This encodes CASRSNWDYEQYF.

This clonotype counts as medium-sized. V is TRBV29-1 and J is TRBJ2-3, with 8 bases matching TRBD1. Per the germline V gene, CDR1 is SQVTM and CDR2 is ANQGSEA. V was pared by 7 bases and J by 4 bases, with 10 bases of the junction left unmatched. This CDR3 has 14 amino acids. The CDR3 DNA reads TGCAGCGCAACCGGTGCAGGGGGCGCAGATACGCAGTATTTT. Its protein is CSATGAGGADTQYF.

A note on this clonotype: It is likely a read error, because the conserved phenylalanine at the end of the CDR3 is missing. The V and J genes are TRBV10-3 and TRBJ2-5; 7 nucleotides line up with TRBD2. Per the germline V gene, CDR1 is ENHRY and CDR2 is SYGVKD. The CDR3 covers 20 residues. The DNA for the CDR3 is TGTTCCATCAGTGAGTCAGTGGGGGACTGGCGGGAGACTACCGAAGAGACCCAGTACTGC. Translation gives CSISESVGDWRETTEETQYC.

This clonotype turned up a few times. Since a much larger clone is just one base distant, this may be a read error. This rearrangement joins TRBV10-3 to TRBJ2-4; a weak D match, TRBD1 (5 bases). This CDR3 contains 12 residues. Germline CDR1 ENHRY, CDR2 SYGVKD. The DNA for the CDR3 is TGTGCCACCAGTGAGACAGAAAACATTCAGTACTTC. Translation: CATSETENIQYF.

This clonotype occurred many times. The rearrangement joins TRBV28 to TRBJ2-7, with 8 bases that match TRBD2. The CDR3 is made up of 14 amino acids. V shed 6 bases, J shed 0 bases, and the junction held 4 bases outside the gene matches. The germline V gene encodes CDR1 MDHEN and CDR2 SYDVKM. The CDR3 bases are TGTGCCAGCAGCTCTAGCGGGTACTCCTACGAGCAGTACTTC. The encoded protein is CASSSSGYSYEQYF. Using reference TRBV28 and TRBJ2-7 for the parts outside the CDR3, the full variable domain is DVKVTQSSRYLVKRTGEKVFLECVQDMDHENMFWYRQDPGLGLRLIYFSYDVKMKEKGDIPEGYSVSREKKERFSLILESASTNQTSMYLCASSSSGYSYEQYFGPGTRLTVT.

With respect to this clonotype: Mismatch with germline at one junction end may stem from a read error. The chain recombines TRBV29-1 with TRBJ1-2, with unresolved D. CDR1 and CDR2 (germline): SQVTM, ANQGSEA. The CDR3 covers 12 residues. CDR3 in DNA: TGCAGCGTTAACTGGGGATCCTATGGCTACACTTTC. This codes for CSVNWGSYGYTF.

The V gene is TRBV4-1, the J gene TRBJ2-1; D gene unclear. The CDR3 spans 16 residues. Germline loops: CDR1 MGHRA, CDR2 YSYEKL. Between the trimmed V and J ends, which lost 0 bases and 0 bases, there was a span of 9 bases. The CDR3 is CASSQEDTLSYNEQFF. The CDR3 DNA reads TGCGCCAGCAGCCAAGAAGACACACTCTCCTACAATGAGCAGTTCTTC.

Remarks on this clonotype: Relative to the germline gene, one junction end is altered; a read error may explain this. V is TRBV28 and J is TRBJ2-6, with D perhaps given as TRBD1 or TRBD2 (5 bases each). The CDR3 covers 17 residues. In germline, CDR1 is MDHEN, CDR2 SYDVKM. The CDR3 region has the DNA TGTGCCAGAAGTTTACCCCTCGGGGAGCCTGGGGCCAACGTCCTGAGTTTC. This sequence encodes CARSLPLGEPGANVLSF.

A remark on this clonotype: The junction departs from germline at one end; a sequencing error may be responsible. The rearrangement joins TRBV28 to TRBJ1-2; D uncertain. The CDR3 has 14 residues. Germline V CDR1 and CDR2: MDHEN, SYDVKM. The CDR3 is CASSLGLVWYGYIF. In DNA, the CDR3 is TGTGCCAGCAGTTTAGGTCTAGTATGGTATGGCTACATCTTC.

To note about this clonotype: Likely a read error: the CDR3 ends without its conserved phenylalanine or tryptophan. It is unclear where the CDR3 begins or ends on the DNA, so no DNA is shown, and the CDR3 is as TCRdb lists it. The V gene is TRBV6-5, the J gene TRBJ2-1; the D call of TRBD1 is as the table states it, not checked on the DNA. Ends included, the CDR3 has 16 residues. Germline V gene lookup returns CDR1 MNHEY and CDR2 SVGAGI. The chain's CDR3 is CASSYSGTWDYNEQVL.

Points on this clonotype: Possible read error: a much larger clone is one base away. The chain employs TRBV6-1 and TRBJ2-1, with D hard to call. This CDR3 has 14 residues. V gave up 4 bases and J gave up 0 bases, with 7 bases separating them. Germline V CDR1 and CDR2: MNHNS, SASEGT. CDR3 residues: CASSGLDSYNEQFF. CDR3 in DNA: TGTGCCAGCAGTGGACTCGACTCCTACAATGAGCAGTTCTTC.

This rearrangement joins TRBV29-1 to TRBJ2-1; D gene unclear. This CDR3 has 12 amino acids. In germline, CDR1 is SQVTM, CDR2 ANQGSEA. V lost 5 bases and J 12 bases, leaving 17 bases between the germline ends. CDR3 sequence: CSVPKTSYGQFF. The CDR3 coding sequence is TGCAGCGTTCCTAAAACTTCCTATGGGCAGTTCTTC.

This clonotype was seen only a few times. At one of its ends the junction is not consistent with the germline gene, which may arise from a read error. The V and J genes are TRBV11-2 and TRBJ2-4; 7 positions agree with TRBD2. Germline CDR1 and CDR2: SGHAT and FQNNGV. The length of the CDR3 is 15 residues. This CDR3 is CVSSFPSGIGDIQYF. The CDR3 DNA sequence: TGTGTCAGCAGTTTCCCTAGCGGAATTGGGGATATTCAGTACTTC.

As for this clonotype: One end of the junction fails to match germline, which may point to a read error. J is TRBJ2-2 and V is TRBV28; 8 nucleotides match TRBD2. This CDR3 has 14 amino acids. The V gene's germline CDR1 is MDHEN and CDR2 SYDVKM. The CDR3 coding sequence is TGTGCCACCAGTCCGACTAGCGCGGCCGGGGAGTTATTTTTT. This codes for CATSPTSAAGELFF. The entire variable domain, with the rest obtained from reference TRBV28 and TRBJ2-2, is as follows: DVKVTQSSRYLVKRTGEKVFLECVQDMDHENMFWYRQDPGLGLRLIYFSYDVKMKEKGDIPEGYSVSREKKERFSLILESASTNQTSMYLCATSPTSAAGELFFGEGSRLTVL.